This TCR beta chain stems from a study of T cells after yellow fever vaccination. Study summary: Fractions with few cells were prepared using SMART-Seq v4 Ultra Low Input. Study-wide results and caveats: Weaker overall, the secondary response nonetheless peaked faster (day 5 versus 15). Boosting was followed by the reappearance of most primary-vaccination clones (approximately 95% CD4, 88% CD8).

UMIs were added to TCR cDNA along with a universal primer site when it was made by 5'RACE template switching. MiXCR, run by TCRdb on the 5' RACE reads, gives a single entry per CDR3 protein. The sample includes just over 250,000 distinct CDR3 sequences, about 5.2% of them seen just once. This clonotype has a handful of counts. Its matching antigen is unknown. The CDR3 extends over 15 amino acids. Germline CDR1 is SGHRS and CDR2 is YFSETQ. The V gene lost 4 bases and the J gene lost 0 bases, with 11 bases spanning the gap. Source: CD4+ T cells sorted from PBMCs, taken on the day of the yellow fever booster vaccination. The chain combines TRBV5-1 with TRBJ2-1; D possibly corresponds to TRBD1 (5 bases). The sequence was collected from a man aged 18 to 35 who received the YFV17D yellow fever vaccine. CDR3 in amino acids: CASSPEGASYNEQFF. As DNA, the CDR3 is TGCGCCAGCAGCCCAGAAGGGGCCTCCTACAATGAGCAGTTCTTC.